This T cell receptor (beta chain) came from a study of cytomegalovirus exposure and HLA in healthy donors. PCR primers comprised 60 Vbeta and 13 Jbeta primers. Measured with immunoSEQ multiplex PCR; TCRdb has only the in-frame clones, and not every one. The sample contains 65,000 to 80,000 clones, 74% of which appear only once. Germline lookup yields CDR1 MDHEN and CDR2 SYDVKM. The CDR3 covers 15 residues. J gave up 7 bases and V 2 bases, and 3 bases lay outside the gene matches. This chain connects TRBV28 to TRBJ2-1, with TRBD2 matching 12 bases. The sequence derives from a middle-aged man in good health and CMV-seropositive. The sequencing sample was made of PBMCs. CDR3 residues: CASSLRLAGGNEQFF. The CDR3 nucleotides read TGTGCCAGCAGTTTACGGCTAGCGGGAGGGAATGAGCAGTTCTTC.